This T cell receptor beta chain was sequenced for a study of T-cell reconstitution after alpha-beta-depleted transplantation in children. Many counts were recorded for this clonotype. Construction of the TCRbeta library involved unique molecular identifiers. TCRdb independently ran MiXCR on the PCR reads; one entry per CDR3 protein. This table holds roughly 610,000 distinct CDR3 sequences, 8% to 11% found once. Trimming stripped 2 bases from V and 0 bases from J, with 17 bases between. The CDR3 extends over 16 amino acids. Germline V gene sequence: CDR1 DFQATT, CDR2 SNEGSKA (reference sequence). This TCR was sampled from a human donor who donated a stem cell graft to a child with acute myeloid leukemia. Specimen: PBMCs from the stem cell graft donor, collected from the stem cell graft. The chain uses TRBV20-1 and TRBJ2-7; D is ambiguous. The CDR3 loop reads CSARPPASLYSYEQYF. CDR3 nucleotide sequence: TGCAGTGCTAGACCGCCGGCTAGTCTGTACTCCTACGAGCAGTACTTC.